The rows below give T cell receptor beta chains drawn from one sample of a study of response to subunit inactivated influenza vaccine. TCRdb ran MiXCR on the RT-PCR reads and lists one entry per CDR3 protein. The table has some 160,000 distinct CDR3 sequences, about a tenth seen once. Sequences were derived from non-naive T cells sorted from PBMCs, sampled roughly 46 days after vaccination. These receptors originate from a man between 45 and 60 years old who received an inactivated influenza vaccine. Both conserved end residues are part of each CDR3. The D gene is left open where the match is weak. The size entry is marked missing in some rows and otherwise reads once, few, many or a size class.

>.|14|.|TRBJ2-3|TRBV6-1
CASSLRAATDTQYF
TGTGCCAGCAGTCTCCGGGCTGCGACAGATACGCAGTATTTT
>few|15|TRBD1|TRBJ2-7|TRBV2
CATVPLWDRGYEQYF
TGTGCCACCGTCCCCTTATGGGACAGGGGCTACGAGCAGTACTTC
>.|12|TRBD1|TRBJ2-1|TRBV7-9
CASSSGQKAEFF
TGTGCCAGCAGCTCGGGACAGAAAGCGGAGTTCTTC
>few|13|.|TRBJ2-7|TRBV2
CASNAAFLYEQYF
TGTGCCAGCAATGCCGCGTTCCTCTACGAGCAGTACTTC
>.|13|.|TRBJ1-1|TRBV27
CASSLYRATEAFF
TGTGCCAGCAGTTTATACAGGGCCACTGAAGCTTTCTTT
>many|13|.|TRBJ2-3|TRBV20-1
CSAPGQLTDTQYF
TGCAGTGCACCTGGACAGTTAACAGATACGCAGTATTTT
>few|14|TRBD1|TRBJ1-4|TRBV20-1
CSANSGQTPEKLFF
TGCAGTGCAAATTCGGGACAGACTCCAGAAAAACTGTTTTTT
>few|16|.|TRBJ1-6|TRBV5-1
CASSLAPSQGNSPLHF
TGCGCCAGCAGCTTGGCCCCCAGTCAGGGGAATTCACCCCTCCACTTT
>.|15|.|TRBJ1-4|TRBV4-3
CASSQVWGAGEKLFF
TGCGCCAGCAGCCAAGTTTGGGGGGCGGGTGAAAAACTGTTTTTT
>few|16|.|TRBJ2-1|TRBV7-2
CASSLGTGNSYNEQFF
TGTGCCAGCAGCTTAGGAACGGGGAACTCCTACAATGAGCAGTTCTTC
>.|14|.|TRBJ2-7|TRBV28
CASSLAAGSYEQYF
TGTGCCAGCAGCCTCGCGGCTGGGTCCTACGAGCAGTACTTC
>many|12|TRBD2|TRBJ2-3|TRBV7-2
CASSSSGNTQYF
TGTGCCAGCAGCTCTAGCGGAAATACGCAGTATTTT
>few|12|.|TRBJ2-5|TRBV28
CASSFGTETQYF
TGTGCCAGCAGTTTCGGAACAGAGACCCAGTACTTC
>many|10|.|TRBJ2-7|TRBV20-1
CGAETYEQYF
TGCGGAGCAGAGACCTACGAGCAGTACTTC
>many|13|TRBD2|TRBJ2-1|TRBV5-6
CASSSWTSGMQFF
TGTGCCAGCAGCTCATGGACTAGCGGGATGCAGTTCTTC
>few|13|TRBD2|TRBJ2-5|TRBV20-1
CSEFSGGRETQYF
TGCAGTGAATTCTCGGGGGGGCGAGAGACCCAGTACTTC
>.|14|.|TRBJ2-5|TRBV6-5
CASSYDSGKETQYF
TGTGCCAGCAGTTACGATTCTGGGAAAGAGACCCAGTACTTC
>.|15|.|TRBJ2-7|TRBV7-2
CASSLGVGSLGEQYF
TGTGCCAGCAGCTTAGGGGTTGGATCTTTAGGAGAGCAGTACTTC
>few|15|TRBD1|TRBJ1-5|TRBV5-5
CASSLDRGLNQPQHF
TGTGCCAGCAGCTTGGACAGGGGCCTGAATCAGCCCCAGCATTTT
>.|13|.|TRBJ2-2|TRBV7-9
CASSLPATGELFF
TGTGCCAGCAGCCTGCCCGCTACCGGGGAGCTGTTTTTT
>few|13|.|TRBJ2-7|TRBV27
CASSLSSRYEQYF
TGTGCCAGCAGTTTATCCAGCAGGTACGAGCAGTACTTC
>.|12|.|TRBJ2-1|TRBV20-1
CSATDELSEQFF
TGCAGTGCTACCGACGAGTTAAGTGAGCAGTTCTTC
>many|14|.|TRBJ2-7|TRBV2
CASRRAINSYEQYF
TGTGCCAGCAGGAGGGCCATTAACTCCTACGAGCAGTACTTC
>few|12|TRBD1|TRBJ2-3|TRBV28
CASFQGADTQYF
TGTGCCAGTTTTCAGGGGGCAGATACGCAGTATTTT
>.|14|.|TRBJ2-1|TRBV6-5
CASSYRRIHNEQFF
TGTGCCAGCAGTTACAGGAGAATACACAATGAGCAGTTCTTC
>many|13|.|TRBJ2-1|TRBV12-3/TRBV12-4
CASSVSGDNEQFF
TGTGCCAGCTCCGTATCAGGGGACAATGAGCAGTTCTTC
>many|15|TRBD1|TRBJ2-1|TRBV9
CASSVDRGEDNEQFF
TGTGCCAGCAGCGTAGACAGGGGCGAGGACAATGAGCAGTTCTTC
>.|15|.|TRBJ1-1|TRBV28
CASQEGGQLNTEAFF
TGTGCCAGCCAAGAGGGTGGACAGCTGAACACTGAAGCTTTCTTT
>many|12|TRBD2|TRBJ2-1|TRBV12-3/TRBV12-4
CASSPGRVEQFF
TGTGCCAGCAGCCCGGGGAGGGTTGAGCAGTTCTTC
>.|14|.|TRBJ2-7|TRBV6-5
CASSSPSGLGEQYF
TGTGCCAGCAGTTCCCCTTCGGGCCTGGGCGAGCAGTACTTC
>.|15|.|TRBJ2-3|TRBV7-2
CASSLAFSGTDPQYF
TGTGCCAGCAGCTTAGCTTTTAGCGGGACAGATCCGCAGTATTTT
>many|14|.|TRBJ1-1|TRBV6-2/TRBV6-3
CASSYGRRGTEAFF
TGTGCCAGCAGTTACGGTCGACGGGGCACTGAAGCTTTCTTT
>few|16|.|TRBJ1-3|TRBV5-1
CASSLEGPNSGNTIYF
TGCGCCAGCAGCTTGGAGGGTCCGAACTCTGGAAACACCATATATTTT
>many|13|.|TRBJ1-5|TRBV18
CASSLKSNQPQHF
TGTGCCAGCTCACTCAAAAGCAATCAGCCCCAGCATTTT
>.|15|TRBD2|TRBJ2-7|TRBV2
CASRAEGLAVYEQYF
TGTGCCAGCAGGGCGGAAGGACTAGCGGTTTACGAGCAGTACTTC
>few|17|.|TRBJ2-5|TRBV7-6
CASSKNPPTEGQETQYF
TGTGCCAGCAGTAAAAACCCCCCGACAGAGGGCCAAGAGACCCAGTACTTC
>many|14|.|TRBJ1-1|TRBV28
CASSPAQGVTEAFF
TGTGCCAGCAGTCCCGCCCAGGGAGTAACTGAAGCTTTCTTT
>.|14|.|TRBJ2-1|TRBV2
CASNYLGQRNEQFF
TGTGCCAGCAACTACCTGGGTCAGCGGAATGAGCAGTTCTTC
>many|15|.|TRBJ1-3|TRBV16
CASSQMGTSGNTIYF
TGTGCCAGCAGCCAAATGGGAACTTCTGGAAACACCATATATTTT
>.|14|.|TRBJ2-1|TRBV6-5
CASSYGPTWGEQFF
TGTGCCAGCAGTTACGGGCCAACTTGGGGTGAGCAGTTCTTC
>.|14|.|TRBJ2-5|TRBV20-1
CSARGGGHQETQYF
TGCAGTGCTAGAGGGGGGGGCCACCAAGAGACCCAGTACTTC
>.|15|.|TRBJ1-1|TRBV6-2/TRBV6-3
CASSYLGTWSTEAFF
TGTGCCAGCAGTTACCTTGGGACTTGGAGCACTGAAGCTTTCTTT
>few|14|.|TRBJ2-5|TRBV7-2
CASSSLGRSGTQYF
TGTGCCAGCAGCTCCTTAGGACGATCTGGCACCCAGTACTTC
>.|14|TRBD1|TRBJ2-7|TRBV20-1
CSATTGGAGYEQYF
TGCAGTGCTACGACAGGGGGCGCGGGCTACGAGCAGTACTTC
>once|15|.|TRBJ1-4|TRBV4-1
CASSQKPGANEKLFF
TGCGCCAGCAGCCAAAAACCAGGGGCTAATGAAAAACTGTTTTTT
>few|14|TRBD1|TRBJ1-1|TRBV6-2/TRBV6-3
CASSYYKGTGKAFF
TGTGCCAGCAGTTACTATAAAGGGACAGGGAAAGCTTTCTTT